The 9 T cell receptor beta chains presented below share a single source sample, sequenced in a study of cytomegalovirus exposure and HLA in healthy donors. TCRdb's table, derived via immunoSEQ multiplex PCR, lists solely in-frame clones and lacks some. This sample has 80,000 to 100,000 clones, with about 90% found just once. Material for sequencing was PBMCs. These receptors were taken from a man aged 18 to 30 in good health and CMV-seropositive.

Within the sample, this clone is medium-sized. The genes are TRBV6-4 and TRBJ2-1; 12 bases line up with TRBD2. Germline CDR1 reads MRHNA; CDR2 reads SNTAGT. Germline trimming cut 0 bases from V and 6 bases from J; bases unmatched to any gene: 0. There are 15 residues in the CDR3. CDR3 DNA: TGTGCCAGCAGTGACTCGACTAGCGGGAGCAATGAGCAGTTCTTC. Translated: CASSDSTSGSNEQFF.

This chain connects TRBV5-4 to TRBJ2-1, with 14 nucleotides matching TRBD2. This CDR3 is built from 16 residues. V lost 7 bases, J lost 7 bases, and 10 bases stayed unmatched. Germline CDR1 reads SGHNT; CDR2 reads YYREEE (reference sequence). The CDR3 protein is CASGPPTSGRANEQFF. The CDR3 DNA follows: TGTGCCAGCGGGCCACCGACTAGCGGGAGGGCGAATGAGCAGTTCTTC.

CDR3 coding DNA: TGTGCCAGCTCTTTCGGGGGGGAAGAGACCCAGTACTTC. Translated, it gives CASSFGGEETQYF. The V gene is TRBV7-9, the J gene TRBJ2-5; 8 bases align to TRBD2. The CDR3 contains 13 residues. The germline CDR1 and CDR2 sequences are SEHNR and FQNEAQ (reference sequence). V gave up 8 bases and J gave up 3 bases; unmatched junction bases: 5.

V and J are TRBV5-4 and TRBJ1-2; perhaps TRBD1 as D (6 bases). CDR3 length: 12 residues. V gave up 5 bases and J gave up 4 bases, with 9 bases separating them. Germline V CDR1 and CDR2: SGHNT, YYREEE (reference sequence). As DNA, the CDR3 is TGTGCCAGCAGTCCGGACAGCTATGGCTACACCTTC. It codes for CASSPDSYGYTF. Combining the CDR3 with reference TRBV5-4 and TRBJ1-2 gives the whole variable domain ETGVTQSPTHLIKTRGQQVTLRCSSQSGHNTVSWYQQALGQGPQFIFQYYREEENGRGNFPPRFSGLQFPNYSSELNVNALELDDSALYLCASSPDSYGYTFGSGTRLTVV.

CDR3 sequence: CASSVAIGGQTGELFF. CDR3 nucleotide sequence: TGTGCCAGCAGCGTAGCCATCGGGGGGCAAACCGGGGAGCTGTTTTTT. The chain recombines TRBV9 with TRBJ2-2, with a weak D call TRBD2 (7 bases). The CDR3 has 16 residues. The V end lost 0 bases, the J end lost 5 bases, and 14 bases lay between the germline ends. CDR1 and CDR2 (germline): SGDLS, YYNGEE.

V is TRBV9 and J is TRBJ2-2; D unclear. V shed 1 base and J shed 0 bases, with 7 bases lying between them. The CDR3 is 15 residues long. Germline CDR1 and CDR2: SGDLS and YYNGEE. CDR3 nucleotides: TGTGCCAGCAGCGTATCTCAGACGAACACCGGGGAGCTGTTTTTT. It specifies CASSVSQTNTGELFF.

V gene TRBV5-6 combines with J gene TRBJ2-5; D is ambiguous. CDR3 length equals 15 residues. Germline V gene sequence: CDR1 SGHDT, CDR2 YYEEEE. V lost 0 bases and J lost 0, with 9 bases in between. CDR3: CASSLGATHQETQYF. CDR3 in DNA: TGTGCCAGCAGCTTGGGTGCGACACACCAAGAGACCCAGTACTTC.

The chain recombines TRBV4-3 with TRBJ2-7; 8 bases are a match to TRBD1. CDR3 size: 15 residues. Germline V lookup: CDR1 LGHNA, CDR2 YSLEER. The J segment lost 5 bases and the V segment lost 0 bases, leaving 6 bases of the junction unmatched. CDR3 amino acids: CASSQETGDWHEQYF. CDR3 in DNA: TGCGCCAGCAGCCAAGAGACAGGGGATTGGCACGAGCAGTACTTC.

The gene calls are TRBV28 and TRBJ1-4; D may be TRBD1 (6 bases). V lost 5 bases and J lost 4, with 11 bases in between. The CDR3 totals 14 residues. The germline gives CDR1 MDHEN, CDR2 SYDVKM. CDR3: CASSIGQSNEKLFF. Written as DNA, the CDR3 is TGTGCCAGCAGTATTGGACAGAGTAATGAAAAACTGTTTTTT.